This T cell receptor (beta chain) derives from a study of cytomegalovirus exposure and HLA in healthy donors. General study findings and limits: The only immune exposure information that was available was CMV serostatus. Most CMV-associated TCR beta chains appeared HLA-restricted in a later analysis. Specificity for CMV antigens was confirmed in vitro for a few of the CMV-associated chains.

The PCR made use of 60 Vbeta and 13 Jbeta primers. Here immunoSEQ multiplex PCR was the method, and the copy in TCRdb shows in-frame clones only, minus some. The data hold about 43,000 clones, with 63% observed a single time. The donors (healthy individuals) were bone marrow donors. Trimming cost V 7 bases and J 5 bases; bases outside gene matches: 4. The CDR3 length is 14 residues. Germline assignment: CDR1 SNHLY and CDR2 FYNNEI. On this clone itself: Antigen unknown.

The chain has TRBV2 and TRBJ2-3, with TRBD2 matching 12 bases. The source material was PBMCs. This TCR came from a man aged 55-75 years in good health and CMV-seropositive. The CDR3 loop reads CASKLAGGQDTQYF. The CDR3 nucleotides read TGTGCCAGCAAACTAGCGGGAGGCCAAGATACGCAGTATTTT.